The next 10 T cell receptor beta chains were all read from a single sample in a study of T-cell reconstitution after alpha-beta-depleted transplantation in children (dated by TCRdb to about 2016). Libraries were made using PCR. This sample was sequenced with an Illumina HiSeq 2500. Molecular barcoding was employed in the preparation of TCR libraries, with unique molecular identifiers being used to normalize TCRbeta repertoire quantification. The public reads were run again by TCRdb, first through fastp at Q25 and then through MiXCR, and only productive beta chains were kept. Every entry covers one CDR3 protein and lists the most common genes and DNA from its rows. In this sample the table shows about 300,000 distinct CDR3 sequences, roughly a tenth of which occur a single time. The top ten hold less than 9% of the sample. Taken with the paper, the label for treatment or condition translates to: allogeneic hematopoietic cell transplantation with graft depleted of TCRalphabeta T cells and CD19 B cells.

The specimen was PBMCs, collected before TCRalphabeta/CD19-depleted stem cell transplant. These receptors were taken from a boy in the first two years of life with acute myeloid leukemia, due to receive a stem cell transplant.

The table lists this clonotype with many counts. The rearrangement joins TRBV28 to TRBJ2-5; D perhaps matches TRBD1 (5 bases). The ends were cut back, 2 bases at V and 7 bases at J, with 11 bases in the middle. Germline V lookup: CDR1 MDHEN, CDR2 SYDVKM. CDR3 length: 13 residues. This CDR3 reads CASSLRGTRTQYF. The CDR3 coding sequence is TGTGCCAGCAGTTTAAGGGGCACCCGGACCCAGTACTTC.

This chain joins TRBV18 and TRBJ2-5; the D gene could be TRBD1 or TRBD2 (5 bases each). The CDR3 consists of 14 residues. Between the trimmed V and J ends, which lost 2 bases and 5 bases, there was a span of 12 bases. The germline gives CDR1 KGHSH, CDR2 LQKENI. The CDR3 region is CASSPYPGPETQYF. The CDR3 DNA reads TGTGCCAGCTCACCATACCCGGGACCCGAGACCCAGTACTTC.

This clonotype was recorded at least ten times. The V and J genes are TRBV20-1 and TRBJ1-6, with 8 bases matching TRBD1. The CDR3 spans 14 residues. CDR1 is DFQATT and CDR2 is SNEGSKA in the germline V gene (reference sequence). Trimming at V came to 5 bases and at J to 4 bases, leaving 4 bases not matched to a gene. CDR3 region: CSAGGQAYNSPLHF. CDR3 coding DNA: TGCAGTGCTGGGGGACAGGCGTATAATTCACCCCTCCACTTT.

This clonotype came up a few times. This chain joins TRBV7-3 and TRBJ2-3, with a possible D match to TRBD2 (6 bases). The CDR3 consists of 13 residues. Trimming left V 0 bases short and J 5 bases short, with 6 bases between. Germline values: CDR1 SGHTA, CDR2 FQGTGA. This CDR3 is CASSLTAGDTQYF. The CDR3 DNA is TGTGCCAGCAGCTTAACAGCGGGAGATACGCAGTATTTT.

The chain couples TRBV10-3 to TRBJ1-5; unclear D gene. Germline lookup yields CDR1 ENHRY and CDR2 SYGVKD. The CDR3 covers 14 residues. Between the trimmed V and J ends, which lost 6 bases and 0 bases, there was a span of 9 bases. CDR3 residues: CAISNRISNQPQHF. The CDR3 region has the DNA TGTGCCATCAGCAACAGAATTAGCAATCAGCCCCAGCATTTT.

This clonotype was recorded many times. One end of the junction fails to match germline, which may point to a read error. The chain is built from TRBV4-3 and TRBJ2-7; 12 nucleotides align to TRBD2. The CDR3 has 15 amino acids. Looked up from germline, CDR1 is LGHNA and CDR2 is YSLEER. The CDR3 nucleotides read TGCGCCAGCAGCCGACTAGCGGGAGCCTCCCACGAGCAGTACTTC. It encodes CASSRLAGASHEQYF.

J is TRBJ2-6 and V is TRBV28; D uncertain. Germline loops: CDR1 MDHEN, CDR2 SYDVKM. V lost 9 bases, J lost 4 bases, and 4 bases lay in between. This CDR3 has 11 amino acids. The DNA for the CDR3 is TGTGCCAGTCAAGGGGCCAACGTCCTGACTTTC. It yields the protein CASQGANVLTF.

This clonotype was recorded at least ten times. The chain combines TRBV7-2 with TRBJ2-7; D is perhaps TRBD1 (5 bases). This CDR3 spans 15 amino acids. Germline V gene data show CDR1 as SGHTA and CDR2 as FQGNSA. V was shortened by 4 bases and J by 4 bases, with 17 bases between the two germline ends. CDR3 bases: TGTGCCAGCAGCTCGCTTTTTAGGCAGGGTTACGAGCAGTACTTC. Protein: CASSSLFRQGYEQYF. The whole variable domain, remainder taken from reference TRBV7-2 and TRBJ2-7, is GAGVSQSPSNKVTEKGKDVELRCDPISGHTALYWYRQSLGQGLEFLIYFQGNSAPDKSGLPSDRFSAERTGGSVSTLTIQRTQQEDSAVYLCASSSLFRQGYEQYFGPGTRLTVT.

This clonotype was seen ten or more times. The V call is TRBV6-5, the J call TRBJ1-1; D gene unclear. V gave up 4 bases and J gave up 3 bases, with 15 bases separating them. This CDR3 comprises 15 residues. The V gene's germline CDR1 is MNHEY and CDR2 SVGAGI. CDR3 amino acids: CASSSTHFPDTEAFF. The CDR3 nucleotides are TGTGCCAGCAGTTCAACGCATTTCCCTGACACTGAAGCTTTCTTT.

This clonotype appeared many times. J is TRBJ2-2 and V is TRBV4-1; TRBD2 is a possible D gene (5 bases). From germline, CDR1 is MGHRA and CDR2 YSYEKL. The CDR3 has 15 residues. Trimming removed 3 bases at V and 2 bases at J, with 10 bases between. As DNA, the CDR3 is TGCGCCAGCAGCCAGGACTTTATCAACACCGGGGAGCTGTTTTTT. It codes for CASSQDFINTGELFF.